Described below is a single TCR beta chain sequence and its context. This specimen comes from a study of blood T cell repertoires in COVID-19. Study details: Whether acute or convalescent, the COVID-19 samples came from the United States, Italy and Spain.

The CDR3 runs to 12 residues. Germline V CDR1 and CDR2: GTSNPN, SVGIG (reference sequence). Deletions cut 5 bases from V and 2 bases from J, with 9 bases between. Produced via immunoSEQ multiplex PCR; TCRdb's table is partial and in-frame only. The sample shows approximately 500,000 clones, about 89% of them seen only once. The TCR comes from a woman between 45 and 60 years old with COVID-19, enrolled during active disease. This chain uses TRBV30 with TRBJ1-2, with unresolved D. The sequenced sample was peripheral blood. Here the CDR3 DNA reads TGTGCCTGGGGTACAGTGAACTATGGCTACACCTTC. Encoded protein: CAWGTVNYGYTF.